The T cell receptor beta chain described here comes from a study of early T cells in non-severe SARS-CoV-2 infection. TCRdb redid the calling of the 5' RACE reads with MiXCR, one entry per CDR3 protein. The sample lists about 77,000 distinct CDR3 sequences, 5% seen once, with approximately 7.4% in the top ten. This clonotype showed up many times. This clonotype was sampled from an adult who was a healthcare worker with PCR-confirmed SARS-CoV-2 infection or an uninfected control (not recorded which). Sequenced here: whole blood, sampled at baseline.

The CDR3 protein is CASSGQTSSYNEQFF. CDR3 nucleotide sequence: TGTGCCAGCAGTGGACAGACGAGCTCCTACAATGAGCAGTTCTTC. The V gene is TRBV28, the J gene TRBJ2-1, with a tentative D call TRBD1 (6 bases). The germline gives CDR1 MDHEN, CDR2 SYDVKM. The CDR3 sequence is 15 residues long. V was clipped by 5 bases and J by 0 bases, with 11 bases between them.